This T cell receptor (beta chain) is drawn from a study of PD-L1 blockade in urothelial cancer. Study-level background: Between 0 and 3 chemotherapy regimens preceded treatment for each patient.

The CDR3 sequence is 14 residues long. Germline loops: CDR1 MNHEY, CDR2 SVGAGI. Germline trimming cut 6 bases from V and 4 bases from J; bases unmatched to any gene: 6. Each patient presented with locally advanced or metastatic urothelial carcinoma. Clones were sequenced by immunoSEQ multiplex PCR, and TCRdb holds only the in-frame ones, with some missing. This sample has some 71,000 clones, with roughly 89% found just once. The rearrangement links TRBV6-5 to TRBJ2-3; 8 nucleotides line up with TRBD1. Sequencing used PBMCs, obtained around atezolizumab (anti-PD-L1) treatment. The sequence was collected from a man in his sixties with urothelial cancer. CDR3 protein: CASSAWTGSDTQYF. The CDR3 coding sequence is TGTGCCAGCAGCGCCTGGACAGGGTCAGATACGCAGTATTTT.